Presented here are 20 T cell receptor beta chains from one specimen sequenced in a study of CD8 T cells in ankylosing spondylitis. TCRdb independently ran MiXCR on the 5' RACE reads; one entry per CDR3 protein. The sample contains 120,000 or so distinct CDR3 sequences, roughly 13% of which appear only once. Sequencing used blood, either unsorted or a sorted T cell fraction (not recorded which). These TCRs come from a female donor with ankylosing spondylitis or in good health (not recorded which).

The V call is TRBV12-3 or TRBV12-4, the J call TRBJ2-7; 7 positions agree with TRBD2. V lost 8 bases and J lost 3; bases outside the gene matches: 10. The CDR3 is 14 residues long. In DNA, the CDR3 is TGTGCCAGCGGGCCTTTTGCGGGGGACTACGAGCAGTACTTC. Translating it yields CASGPFAGDYEQYF.

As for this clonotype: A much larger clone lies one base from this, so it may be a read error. The CDR3 loop reads CASSWIAGDGAGELFF. DNA for the CDR3: TGCGCCAGCAGTTGGATAGCGGGAGACGGCGCCGGGGAGCTGTTTTTT. The chain joins TRBV5-1 to TRBJ2-2; TRBD2 matches 9 bases. V lost 5 bases and J lost 6; bases outside the gene matches: 11. CDR3 length equals 16 residues. Germline V gene lookup returns CDR1 SGHRS and CDR2 YFSETQ.

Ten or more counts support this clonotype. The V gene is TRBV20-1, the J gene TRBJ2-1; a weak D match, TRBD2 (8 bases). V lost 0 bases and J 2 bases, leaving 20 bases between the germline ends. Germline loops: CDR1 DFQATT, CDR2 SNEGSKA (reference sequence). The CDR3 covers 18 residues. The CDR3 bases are TGCAGTGCTAGAGATCCCGAGGGGGCGGGAGGTACCTACAATGAGCAGTTCTTC. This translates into CSARDPEGAGGTYNEQFF.

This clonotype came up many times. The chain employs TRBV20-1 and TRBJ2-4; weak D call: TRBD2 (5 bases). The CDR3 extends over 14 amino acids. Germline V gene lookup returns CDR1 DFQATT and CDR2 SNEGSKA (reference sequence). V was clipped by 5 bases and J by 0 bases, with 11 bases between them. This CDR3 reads CSAPGLRAKNIQYF. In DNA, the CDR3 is TGCAGTGCTCCCGGACTGCGAGCCAAAAACATTCAGTACTTC.

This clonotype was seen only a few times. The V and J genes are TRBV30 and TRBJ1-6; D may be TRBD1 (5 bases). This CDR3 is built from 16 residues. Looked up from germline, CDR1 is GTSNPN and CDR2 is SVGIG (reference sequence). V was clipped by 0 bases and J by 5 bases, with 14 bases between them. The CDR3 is CAWSVRRGLDNSPLHF. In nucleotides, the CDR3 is TGTGCCTGGAGTGTACGTAGGGGACTCGATAATTCACCCCTCCACTTT.

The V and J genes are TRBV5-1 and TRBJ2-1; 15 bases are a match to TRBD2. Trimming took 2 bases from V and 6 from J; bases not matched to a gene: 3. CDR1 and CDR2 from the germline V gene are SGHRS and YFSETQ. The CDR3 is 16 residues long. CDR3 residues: CASSFSGLAGGNEQFF. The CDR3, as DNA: TGCGCCAGCAGCTTCTCGGGACTAGCGGGGGGCAATGAGCAGTTCTTC.

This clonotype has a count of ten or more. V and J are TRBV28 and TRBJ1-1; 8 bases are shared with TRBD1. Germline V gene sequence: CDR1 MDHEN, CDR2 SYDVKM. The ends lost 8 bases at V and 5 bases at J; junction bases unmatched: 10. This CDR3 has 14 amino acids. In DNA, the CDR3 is TGTGCCAGCTTAGGACAGGGTAAAGAGACTGAAGCTTTCTTT. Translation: CASLGQGKETEAFF.

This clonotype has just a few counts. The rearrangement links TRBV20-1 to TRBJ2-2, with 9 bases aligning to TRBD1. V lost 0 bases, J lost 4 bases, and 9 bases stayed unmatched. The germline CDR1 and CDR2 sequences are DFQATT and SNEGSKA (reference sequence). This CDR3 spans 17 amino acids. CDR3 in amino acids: CSARDGGDRVATGELFF. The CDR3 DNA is TGCAGTGCTAGAGATGGGGGGGACAGGGTAGCCACCGGGGAGCTGTTTTTT.

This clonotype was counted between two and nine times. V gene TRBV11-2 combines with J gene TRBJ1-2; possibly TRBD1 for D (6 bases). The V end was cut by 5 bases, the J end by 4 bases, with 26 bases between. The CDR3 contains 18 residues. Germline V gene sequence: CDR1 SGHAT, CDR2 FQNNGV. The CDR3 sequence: CASSKKGGGNPIPYGYTF. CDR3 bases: TGTGCCAGCAGCAAAAAAGGAGGGGGGAACCCCATCCCCTATGGCTACACCTTC.

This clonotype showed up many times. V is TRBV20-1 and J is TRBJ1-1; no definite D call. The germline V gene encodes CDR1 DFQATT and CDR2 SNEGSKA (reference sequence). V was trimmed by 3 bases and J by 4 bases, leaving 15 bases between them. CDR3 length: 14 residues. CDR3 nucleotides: TGCAGTGCTAGCCCACCGGGAGGATTCACTGAAGCTTTCTTT. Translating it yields CSASPPGGFTEAFF.

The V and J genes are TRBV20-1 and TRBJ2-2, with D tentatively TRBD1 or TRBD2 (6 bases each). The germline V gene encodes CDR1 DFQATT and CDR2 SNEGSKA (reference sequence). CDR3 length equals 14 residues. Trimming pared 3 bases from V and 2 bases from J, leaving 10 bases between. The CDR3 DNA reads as TGCAGTGCTAGTGCGGGACAAAACACCGGGGAGCTGTTTTTT. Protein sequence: CSASAGQNTGELFF.

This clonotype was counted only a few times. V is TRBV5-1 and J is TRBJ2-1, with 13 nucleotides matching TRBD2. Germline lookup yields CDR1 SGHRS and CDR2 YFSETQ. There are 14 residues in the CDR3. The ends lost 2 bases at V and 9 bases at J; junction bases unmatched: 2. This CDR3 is CASSFTSGGGEQFF. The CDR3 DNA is TGCGCCAGCAGCTTCACTAGCGGGGGGGGTGAGCAGTTCTTC. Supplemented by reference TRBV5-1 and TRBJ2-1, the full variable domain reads KAGVTQTPRYLIKTRGQQVTLSCSPISGHRSVSWYQQTPGQGLQFLFEYFSETQRNKGNFPGRFSGRQFSNSRSEMNVSTLELGDSALYLCASSFTSGGGEQFFGPGTRLTVL.

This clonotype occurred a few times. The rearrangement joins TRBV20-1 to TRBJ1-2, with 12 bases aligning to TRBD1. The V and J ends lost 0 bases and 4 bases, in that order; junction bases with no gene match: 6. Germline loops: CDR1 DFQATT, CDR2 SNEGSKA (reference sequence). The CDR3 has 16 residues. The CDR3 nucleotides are TGCAGTGCTAGAGATCGGGACAGGGGGCGGGTCTATGGCTACACCTTC. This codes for CSARDRDRGRVYGYTF.

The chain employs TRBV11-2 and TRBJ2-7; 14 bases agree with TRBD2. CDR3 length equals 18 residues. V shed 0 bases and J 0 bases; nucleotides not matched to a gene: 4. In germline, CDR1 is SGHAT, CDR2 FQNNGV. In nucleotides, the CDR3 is TGTGCCAGCAGCTTAGATCGACTAGCGGGGGGGAGCTCCTACGAGCAGTACTTC. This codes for CASSLDRLAGGSSYEQYF.

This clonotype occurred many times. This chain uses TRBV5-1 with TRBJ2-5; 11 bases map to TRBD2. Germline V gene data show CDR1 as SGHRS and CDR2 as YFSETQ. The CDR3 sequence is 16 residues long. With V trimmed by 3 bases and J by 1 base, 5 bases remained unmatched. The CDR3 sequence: CASSWGLAATQETQYF. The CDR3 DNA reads TGCGCCAGCAGCTGGGGACTAGCGGCTACCCAAGAGACCCAGTACTTC.

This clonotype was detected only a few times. DNA of the CDR3: TGTGCCAGCAGCCTACAGGGGGCTTCACCCCTCCACTTT. Protein: CASSLQGASPLHF. The J gene is TRBJ1-6, the V gene TRBV7-2; 9 bases map to TRBD1. Trimming cost V 5 bases and J 9 bases; bases outside gene matches: 2. Germline V CDR1 and CDR2: SGHTA, FQGNSA. The CDR3 has 13 amino acids.

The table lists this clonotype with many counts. The CDR3, as DNA: TGTGCCAGCAGCTTAGCGGAGTCGCTGGCCCGGTACAATGAGCAGTTCTTC. Translating gives CASSLAESLARYNEQFF. The chain carries TRBV7-8 and TRBJ2-1, with D unclear. V lost 0 bases and J 4 bases, leaving 16 bases between the germline ends. Germline V CDR1 and CDR2: SGHVS, FQNEAQ. CDR3 length equals 17 residues.

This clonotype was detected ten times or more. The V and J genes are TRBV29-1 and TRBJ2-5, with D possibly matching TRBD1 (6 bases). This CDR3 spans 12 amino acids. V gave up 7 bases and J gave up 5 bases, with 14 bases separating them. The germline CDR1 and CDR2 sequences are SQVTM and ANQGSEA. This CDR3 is CSALQGDETQYF. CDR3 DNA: TGCAGCGCATTACAGGGAGATGAGACCCAGTACTTC. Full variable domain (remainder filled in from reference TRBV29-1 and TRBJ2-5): SAVISQKPSRDICQRGTSLTIQCQVDSQVTMMFWYRQQPGQSLTLIATANQGSEATYESGFVIDKFPISRPNLTFSTLTVSNMSPEDSSIYLCSALQGDETQYFGPGTRLLVL.

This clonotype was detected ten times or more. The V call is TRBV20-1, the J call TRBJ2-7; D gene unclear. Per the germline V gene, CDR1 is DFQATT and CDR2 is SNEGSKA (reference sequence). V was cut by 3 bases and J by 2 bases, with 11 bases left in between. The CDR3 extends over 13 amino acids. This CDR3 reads CSASSGNAYEQYF. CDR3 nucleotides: TGCAGTGCTAGCTCTGGGAACGCCTACGAGCAGTACTTC.

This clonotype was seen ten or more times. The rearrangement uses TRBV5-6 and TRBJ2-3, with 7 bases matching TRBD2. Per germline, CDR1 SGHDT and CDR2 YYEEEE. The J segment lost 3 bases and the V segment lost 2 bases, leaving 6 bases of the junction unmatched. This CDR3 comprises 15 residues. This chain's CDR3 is CASSFQGGRTDTQYF. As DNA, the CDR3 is TGTGCCAGCAGCTTTCAAGGCGGGAGAACAGATACGCAGTATTTT.